The clone carrying this T cell receptor beta chain occurred many times. The sample belongs to a study of regulatory T cells in long-lasting Graves disease. V gave up 6 bases and J gave up 3 bases; unmatched junction bases: 2. Germline-derived CDR1 and CDR2 are MNHEY and SVGEGT. This CDR3 spans 13 amino acids. Time point of the sample: newly diagnosed GD, antithyroid drugs for less than 3 months. From RNA extracted from PBMCs, the TCR library was made. Both iRepertoire HTBI primers and Arm-PCR of CDR3 regions were used to build the TCR beta libraries. TCRdb itself ran the multiplex PCR reads through MiXCR, one entry per CDR3 protein. This table has under 300,000 distinct CDR3 sequences, around 20% appearing once.

The clonotype originates from a female donor with Graves disease. The chain recombines TRBV6-2 or TRBV6-3 with TRBJ2-7; 10 bases map to TRBD2. Source: peripheral blood mononuclear cells (PBMCs), taken at new diagnosis, from a patient treated with antithyroid drugs. CDR3 DNA sequence: TGTGCCAGCAGAGTAGCGGGAGGCTACGAGCAGTACTTC. Its translation: CASRVAGGYEQYF.